This T cell receptor beta chain was captured in a study of cytomegalovirus exposure and HLA in healthy donors. About this clone: Other nucleotide sequences from this sample produce the same CDR3.

Here immunoSEQ multiplex PCR was the method, and the copy in TCRdb shows in-frame clones only, minus some. This sample yields about 150,000 clones, of which around 83% are seen a single time; about 1.9% belongs to the top ten. The CDR3 is made up of 15 amino acids. J lost 2 bases, V lost 0 bases, and 2 bases had no gene match. The germline V gene has CDR1 MGHRA and CDR2 YSYEKL. Among the 110 or so subjects of the validation cohort, separate from the roughly 600-subject first cohort, were the donors. The chain couples TRBV4-1 to TRBJ1-1, with TRBD1 matching 8 bases. The clonotype originates from a human donor in good health. What was sequenced was PBMCs. The CDR3 sequence: CASSQEGTGNTEAFF. The DNA of the CDR3 is TGCGCCAGCAGCCAAGAGGGGACAGGCAACACTGAAGCTTTCTTT.